Each of the 10 T cell receptor beta chains below was sequenced from the same sample in a study of CD8+ T cells in alopecia areata. cDNA reverse transcribed from extracted RNA served as the sequencing template. Method: immunoSEQ multiplex PCR; TCRdb's copy keeps in-frame clones and lacks some. The profile shows 45,000 to 60,000 clones, about 96% of them singletons. The sequencing used CD8+ T cells sorted from blood, collected at week 0. These receptors were collected from a human donor with alopecia areata.

This chain connects TRBV18 to TRBJ2-5; D call uncertain. Per the germline V gene, CDR1 is KGHSH and CDR2 is LQKENI. The CDR3 covers 15 residues. V lost 1 base, J lost 0 bases, and 9 bases lay in between. CDR3 bases: TGTGCCAGCTCACCACTTTATTCTGACCAAGAGACCCAGTACTTC. This codes for CASSPLYSDQETQYF. Full variable domain (missing parts from reference TRBV18 and TRBJ2-5): NAGVMQNPRHLVRRRGQEARLRCSPMKGHSHVYWYRQLPEEGLKFMVYLQKENIIDESGMPKERFSAEFPKEGPSILRIQQVVRGDSAAYFCASSPLYSDQETQYFGPGTRLLVL.

The V and J genes are TRBV2 and TRBJ2-7; 11 bases are shared with TRBD1. Losses at the gene ends were 6 bases for V and 3 bases for J; bases not matched to a gene: 1. Germline V CDR1 and CDR2: SNHLY, FYNNEI. CDR3 size: 13 residues. The CDR3 nucleotides read TGTGCCAGCAGGGGGACAGGGGGCTACGAGCAGTACTTC. This gives the protein CASRGTGGYEQYF.

This chain links TRBV7-9 with TRBJ2-5; D tentatively fits TRBD1 or TRBD2 (5 bases each). CDR3 size: 17 residues. The V gene lost 4 bases and the J gene lost 5 bases, with 23 bases spanning the gap. Germline V gives CDR1 SEHNR, CDR2 FQNEAQ (reference sequence). The CDR3 loop is CASSSTVELGERETQYF. The DNA of the CDR3 is TGTGCCAGCAGCTCAACTGTGGAGCTGGGGGAACGCGAGACCCAGTACTTC.

This clone came up once. J is TRBJ1-1 and V is TRBV6-1; D gene uncertain. The CDR3 covers 12 residues. Deletions cut 5 bases from V and 4 bases from J, with 8 bases between. Germline CDR1 MNHNS, CDR2 SASEGT. The CDR3 DNA reads as TGTGCCAGCAGTCAGGTGACCACTGAAGCTTTCTTT. Amino acids: CASSQVTTEAFF.

V is TRBV4-3 and J is TRBJ1-5, with TRBD1 matching over 7 bases. The V gene end was trimmed by 0 bases and the J gene end by 3 bases; junction bases not matched to a gene: 5. This CDR3 spans 16 amino acids. CDR1 is LGHNA and CDR2 is YSLEER in the germline V gene. Written as DNA, the CDR3 is TGCGCCAGCAGCCAAGATCTACAGGGGTACAATCAGCCCCAGCATTTT. Encoded protein: CASSQDLQGYNQPQHF.

The chain carries TRBV27 and TRBJ2-1; D possibly uses TRBD1 or TRBD2 (5 bases each). V dropped 6 bases and J dropped 4 bases, with 13 bases sitting between them. In germline, CDR1 is MNHEY, CDR2 SMNVEV (reference sequence). The CDR3 contains 14 residues. DNA of the CDR3: TGTGCCAGCAGCCTAGCTGGACATTACAATGAGCAGTTCTTC. The encoded protein is CASSLAGHYNEQFF.

This clone was observed once. The gene calls are TRBV6-6 and TRBJ2-1; D call uncertain. Trimming removed 6 bases at V and 7 bases at J, with 7 bases between. Germline CDR1 is MNHNY and CDR2 is SVGAGI (reference sequence). The CDR3 is 11 residues long. The CDR3 spells CASSHSNEQFF. CDR3 sequence (DNA): TGTGCCAGCAGCCACTCTAATGAGCAGTTCTTC.

The genes are TRBV5-1 and TRBJ2-7, with D perhaps TRBD1 (6 bases). Germline lookup yields CDR1 SGHRS and CDR2 YFSETQ. This CDR3 contains 12 residues. Trimming cost V 0 bases and J 5 bases, with 6 bases left between them. The CDR3 DNA is TGCGCCAGCAGCTTGGACAGGGACGAGCAGTACTTC. Its translation is CASSLDRDEQYF.

The table lists this clone with a count of one. V and J are TRBV11-2 and TRBJ2-7; D is possibly TRBD2 (6 bases). This CDR3 comprises 14 residues. Per the germline V gene, CDR1 is SGHAT and CDR2 is FQNNGV. The V end lost 1 base, the J end lost 3 bases, and 10 bases lay between the germline ends. The CDR3 loop is CASSLGTTFYEQYF. DNA of the CDR3: TGTGCCAGCAGCTTAGGGACTACCTTCTACGAGCAGTACTTC. Full variable domain (rest looked up from reference TRBV11-2 and TRBJ2-7): EAGVAQSPRYKIIEKRQSVAFWCNPISGHATLYWYQQILGQGPKLLIQFQNNGVVDDSQLPKDRFSAERLKGVDSTLKIQPAKLEDSAVYLCASSLGTTFYEQYFGPGTRLTVT.

The chain joins TRBV7-2 to TRBJ2-3; 7 positions agree with TRBD2. CDR1 is SGHTA and CDR2 is FQGNSA in the germline V gene. The CDR3 is 13 residues long. V was clipped by 5 bases and J by 9 bases; unmatched bases: 8. CDR3 amino acids: CASSTTTSKTQYF. CDR3 nucleotide sequence: TGTGCCAGCAGCACAACGACTAGCAAGACGCAGTATTTT.